This passage covers 21 T cell receptor beta chains from one sample sequenced in a study of identical twins. MiXCR was run by TCRdb on the 5' RACE reads, yielding one entry per CDR3 protein. Of around 300,000 distinct CDR3 sequences listed, more than 6.5% are singletons. The sample also formed part of further work on yellow fever vaccine responses in identical twins.

Sequencing was done on a sample of memory (CD45RO+) T cells sorted from blood. The receptors were sampled from a woman aged 18-29 years in good health.

The chain links TRBV12-3 or TRBV12-4 to TRBJ1-1; D might be TRBD1 (5 bases). This CDR3 has 14 amino acids. V was clipped by 3 bases and J by 6 bases, with 14 bases between them. CDR3: CASSFRDGLAEAFF. The CDR3 bases are TGTGCCAGCAGTTTCAGGGACGGGTTGGCTGAAGCTTTCTTT.

This clonotype was found many times. This rearrangement joins TRBV9 to TRBJ2-7; D unclear. Trimming removed 4 bases from V and 3 bases from J, with 14 bases in between. The CDR3 is 14 amino acids. Germline V gives CDR1 SGDLS, CDR2 YYNGEE. The DNA of the CDR3 is TGTGCCAGCAGCCCCCAGGTAGAACGCTACGAGCAGTACTTC. The encoded protein is CASSPQVERYEQYF.

This sequence joins TRBV24-1 and TRBJ2-1; 7 bases agree with TRBD2. The germline V gene encodes CDR1 KGHDR and CDR2 SFDVKD. V lost 2 bases to trimming and J lost 7 bases; unmatched junction nucleotides: 4. The CDR3 is made up of 14 amino acids. CDR3 loop: CATSDWGSGNEQFF. CDR3 sequence (DNA): TGTGCCACCAGTGATTGGGGTAGCGGGAATGAGCAGTTCTTC.

The sample holds many counts of this clonotype. The chain uses TRBV6-6 and TRBJ2-1; D unclear. Germline CDR1 is MNHNY and CDR2 is SVGAGI (reference sequence). CDR3 length: 13 residues. The ends were cut back, 2 bases at V and 2 bases at J, with 4 bases in the middle. CDR3 nucleotides: TGTGCCAGCAGTTACAGAACCTACAATGAGCAGTTCTTC. Translating it yields CASSYRTYNEQFF.

The chain employs TRBV6-1 and TRBJ2-7; 7 nucleotides agree with TRBD2. The CDR3 length is 13 residues. The germline V gene has CDR1 MNHNS and CDR2 SASEGT. Trimming cost V 6 bases and J 0 bases; bases outside gene matches: 2. The CDR3 coding sequence is TGTGCCAGCAGGTCGGGAGGCTCCTACGAGCAGTACTTC. Translated, it gives CASRSGGSYEQYF.

The table lists this clonotype with many counts. The CDR3 bases are TGCAGTGTAAGACCCAGAACGAATGAGCAGTTCTTC. Amino acid sequence: CSVRPRTNEQFF. The rearrangement uses TRBV20-1 and TRBJ2-1; D ambiguous. V was trimmed by 7 bases and J by 7 bases, leaving 14 bases between them. CDR3 length: 12 amino acids. Germline V lookup: CDR1 DFQATT, CDR2 SNEGSKA (reference sequence).

The gene calls are TRBV18 and TRBJ2-3; the match to TRBD2 covers 7 bases. CDR3 length: 15 amino acids. V was clipped by 4 bases and J by 0 bases; unmatched bases: 4. Germline V gives CDR1 KGHSH, CDR2 LQKENI. The CDR3 sequence is CASSLWTSSTDTQYF. CDR3 nucleotide sequence: TGTGCCAGCTCACTATGGACTAGTAGCACAGATACGCAGTATTTT.

The genes are TRBV6-1 and TRBJ2-1; 12 bases map to TRBD2. The trim removed 7 bases at V and 7 bases at J, leaving 8 bases unmatched. There are 15 residues in the CDR3. Germline loops: CDR1 MNHNS, CDR2 SASEGT. CDR3 coding DNA: TGTGCCAGCAAACCGCCTAGCGGGAGGGTAAATGAGCAGTTCTTC. Amino acids: CASKPPSGRVNEQFF.

The chain has TRBV2 and TRBJ2-2, with D maybe TRBD1 (6 bases). The CDR3 length is 14 residues. Trimming took 7 bases from V and 1 from J, leaving 10 bases between them. Germline CDR1 reads SNHLY; CDR2 reads FYNNEI. The CDR3, as DNA: TGTGCCAGCAAAACAGGGTTGAACACCGGGGAGCTGTTTTTT. Translated, it gives CASKTGLNTGELFF.

This clonotype was detected only a few times. This rearrangement joins TRBV10-3 to TRBJ1-1; 9 bases match TRBD1. The germline CDR1 and CDR2 sequences are ENHRY and SYGVKD. The CDR3 contains 14 residues. Trimming cost V 5 bases and J 1 base; bases outside gene matches: 2. The CDR3 DNA sequence: TGTGCCATCAGTTGGGACAGGGAGAACACTGAAGCTTTCTTT. Amino acids: CAISWDRENTEAFF.

The rearrangement uses TRBV6-1 and TRBJ2-7; D is perhaps TRBD1 or TRBD2 (5 bases each). CDR1 MNHNS and CDR2 SASEGT come from the germline V gene. V was pared by 5 bases and J by 0 bases, with 11 bases between. This CDR3 has 14 residues. Here the CDR3 reads CASSRGALSYEQYV. The CDR3 DNA reads TGTGCCAGCAGTCGAGGGGCACTCTCCTACGAGCAGTACGTC.

There are a few counts of this clonotype. The chain links TRBV7-6 to TRBJ2-1, with no clear D. The germline gives CDR1 SGHVS, CDR2 FNYEAQ. This CDR3 has 14 amino acids. Trimming cost V 7 bases and J 0 bases, with 10 bases left between them. This chain's CDR3 is CASNFTSSYNEQFF. CDR3 DNA: TGTGCCAGCAACTTTACCAGCTCCTACAATGAGCAGTTCTTC.

This clonotype was observed at least ten times. The chain joins TRBV6-1 to TRBJ1-1; 7 bases are a match to TRBD1. CDR1 is MNHNS, CDR2 SASEGT, per germline. Unmatched junction bases numbered 5, after V lost 6 bases and J lost 1 base. This CDR3 is 14 amino acids long. CDR3 sequence reads: CASSPGTENTEAFF. The CDR3 DNA sequence: TGTGCCAGCAGCCCAGGGACAGAGAACACTGAAGCTTTCTTT.

The chain carries TRBV12-3 or TRBV12-4 and TRBJ1-4; D uncertain. Trimming left V 5 bases short and J 3 bases short, with 10 bases between. This CDR3 is built from 14 residues. CDR3 protein: CASSTQFANEKLFF. As DNA, the CDR3 is TGTGCCAGCAGTACACAGTTTGCTAATGAAAAACTGTTTTTT.

Concerning this clonotype itself: A read error may produce the germline difference seen at one junction end. CDR3 sequence: CATKGSSTDTQYF. The CDR3 DNA reads as TGTGCCACCAAAGGATCTAGCACTGATACGCAGTATTTT. This rearrangement joins TRBV27 to TRBJ2-3; possible D gene TRBD2, 5 bases. Germline CDR1 reads MNHEY; CDR2 reads SMNVEV (reference sequence). CDR3 length: 13 residues.

Points on this clonotype: This may be a read error: a much more frequent sequence differs by one nucleotide. This chain links TRBV4-1 with TRBJ2-6; tentatively, D is TRBD1 (5 bases). Germline V lookup: CDR1 MGHRA, CDR2 YSYEKL. CDR3 length: 15 residues. CDR3 sequence reads: CASSQLGVGASVLTF. In DNA, the CDR3 is TGCGCCAGCAGCCAACTAGGGGTTGGGGCCAGCGTCCTGACTTTC.

Turning to this clonotype: An end of the junction does not agree with germline; a read error may underlie this. The rearrangement joins TRBV4-2 to TRBJ2-2, with a weak D call TRBD2 (6 bases). This CDR3 comprises 15 residues. CDR1 LGHNA and CDR2 YNFKEQ come from the germline V gene. The CDR3 spells CASSQVGGFTGELFF. The CDR3 region has the DNA TGTGCCAGCAGTCAAGTTGGGGGGTTCACCGGGGAGCTGTTTTTT.

V is TRBV29-1 and J is TRBJ2-5; a weak D match, TRBD2 (5 bases). With 0 bases removed from V and 1 base from J, the gap between germline ends came to 9 bases. The CDR3 is 14 residues long. The germline V gene has CDR1 SQVTM and CDR2 ANQGSEA. The CDR3 here is CSVEDLGSQETQYF. The CDR3 nucleotides are TGCAGCGTTGAAGATCTTGGGAGCCAAGAGACCCAGTACTTC.

CDR3 nucleotides: TGTGCCGGCCAGTGGAGCGGGAGCAACACAGATACGCAGTATTTT. Encoded protein: CAGQWSGSNTDTQYF. This sequence joins TRBV13 and TRBJ2-3; 8 bases fit TRBD2. Unmatched junction bases numbered 12, after V lost 11 bases and J lost 2 bases. From germline, CDR1 is PRHDT and CDR2 FYEKMQ (reference sequence). The CDR3 sequence is 15 residues long.

This clonotype showed up many times. The chain has TRBV11-2 and TRBJ2-1; tentatively, D is TRBD1 (6 bases). This CDR3 is 15 amino acids long. Looked up from germline, CDR1 is SGHAT and CDR2 is FQNNGV. V lost 2 bases and J lost 4, with 12 bases in between. The CDR3 region is CASSLRDTIYNEQFF. DNA for the CDR3: TGTGCCAGCAGCTTACGGGACACAATTTACAATGAGCAGTTCTTC.

This clonotype was found many times. The genes are TRBV20-1 and TRBJ1-3; unclear D gene. Trimming left V 7 bases short and J 1 base short, with 8 bases between. Germline CDR1 is DFQATT and CDR2 is SNEGSKA (reference sequence). CDR3 length: 12 amino acids. CDR3 amino acids: CSGLGSGNTIYF. For the CDR3, the DNA is TGCAGTGGATTGGGGTCTGGAAACACCATATATTTT.